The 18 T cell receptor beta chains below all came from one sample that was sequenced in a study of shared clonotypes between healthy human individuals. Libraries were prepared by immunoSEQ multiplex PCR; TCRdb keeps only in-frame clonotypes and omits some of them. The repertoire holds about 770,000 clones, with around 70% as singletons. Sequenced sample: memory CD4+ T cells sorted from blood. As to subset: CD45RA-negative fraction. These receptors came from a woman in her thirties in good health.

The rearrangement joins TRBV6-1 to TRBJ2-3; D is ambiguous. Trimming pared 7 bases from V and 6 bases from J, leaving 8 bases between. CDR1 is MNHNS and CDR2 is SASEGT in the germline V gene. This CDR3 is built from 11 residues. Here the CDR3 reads CASTVTDTQYF. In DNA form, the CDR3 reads TGTGCCAGCACCGTGACGGATACGCAGTATTTT.

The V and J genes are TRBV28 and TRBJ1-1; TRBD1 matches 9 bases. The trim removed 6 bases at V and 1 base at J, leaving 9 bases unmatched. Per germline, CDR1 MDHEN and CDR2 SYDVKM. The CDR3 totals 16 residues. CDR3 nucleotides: TGTGCCAGCAGAACCAGCCCGGGACAGGGGAACACTGAAGCTTTCTTT. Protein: CASRTSPGQGNTEAFF.

The DNA of the CDR3 is TGTGCCAGTAGTCCGGGGACAGGGGTCCTTTCCGCCAGGAACACCATATATTTT. It encodes CASSPGTGVLSARNTIYF. The chain recombines TRBV19 with TRBJ1-3, with TRBD1 identical over 10 bases. The CDR3 contains 18 residues. After removal of 5 bases from V and 7 bases from J, the junction contained 17 bases not matched to a gene. Germline V gives CDR1 LNHDA, CDR2 SQIVND (reference sequence).

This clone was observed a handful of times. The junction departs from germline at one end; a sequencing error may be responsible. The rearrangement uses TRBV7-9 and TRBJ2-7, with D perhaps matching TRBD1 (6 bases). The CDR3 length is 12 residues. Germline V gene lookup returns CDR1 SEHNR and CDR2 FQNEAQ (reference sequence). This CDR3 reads CASSSQTGPNFF. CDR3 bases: TGTGCCAGCAGCTCCCAGACAGGCCCGAATTTTTTC.

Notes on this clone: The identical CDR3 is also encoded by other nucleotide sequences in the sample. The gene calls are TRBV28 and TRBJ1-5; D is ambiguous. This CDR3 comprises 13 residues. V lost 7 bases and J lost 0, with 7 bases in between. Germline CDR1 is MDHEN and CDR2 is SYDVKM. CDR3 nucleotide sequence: TGTGCCAGCAATTATTATAGCAATCAGCCCCAGCATTTT. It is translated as CASNYYSNQPQHF.

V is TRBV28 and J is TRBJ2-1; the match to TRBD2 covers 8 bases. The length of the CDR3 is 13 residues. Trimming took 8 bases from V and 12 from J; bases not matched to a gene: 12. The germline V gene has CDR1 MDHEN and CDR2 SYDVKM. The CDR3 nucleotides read TGTGCCAGCCGGGGGGGGATGCTCAAGAGGCAGTTCTTC. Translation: CASRGGMLKRQFF. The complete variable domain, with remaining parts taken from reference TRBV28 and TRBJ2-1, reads DVKVTQSSRYLVKRTGEKVFLECVQDMDHENMFWYRQDPGLGLRLIYFSYDVKMKEKGDIPEGYSVSREKKERFSLILESASTNQTSMYLCASRGGMLKRQFFGPGTRLTVL.

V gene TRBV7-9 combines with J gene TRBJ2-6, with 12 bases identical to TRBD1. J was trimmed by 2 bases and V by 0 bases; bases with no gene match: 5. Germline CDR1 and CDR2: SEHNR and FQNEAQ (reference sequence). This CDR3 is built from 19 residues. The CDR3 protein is CASSLARGTGGAGANVLTF. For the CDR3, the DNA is TGTGCCAGCAGCTTAGCGAGAGGGACAGGGGGCGCTGGGGCCAACGTCCTGACTTTC.

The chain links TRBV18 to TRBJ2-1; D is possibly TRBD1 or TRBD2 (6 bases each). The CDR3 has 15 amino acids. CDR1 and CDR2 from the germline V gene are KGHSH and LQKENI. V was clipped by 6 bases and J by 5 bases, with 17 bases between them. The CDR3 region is CASSLRGLNHNEQFF. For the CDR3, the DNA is TGTGCCAGCTCCCTCCGGGGGCTCAATCACAATGAGCAGTTCTTC.

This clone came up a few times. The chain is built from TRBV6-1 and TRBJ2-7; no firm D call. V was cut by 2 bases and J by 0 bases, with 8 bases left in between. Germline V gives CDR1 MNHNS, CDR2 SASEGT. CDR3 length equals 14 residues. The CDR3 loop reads CASSEWWSSYEQYF. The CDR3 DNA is TGTGCCAGCAGTGAATGGTGGAGCTCCTACGAGCAGTACTTC.

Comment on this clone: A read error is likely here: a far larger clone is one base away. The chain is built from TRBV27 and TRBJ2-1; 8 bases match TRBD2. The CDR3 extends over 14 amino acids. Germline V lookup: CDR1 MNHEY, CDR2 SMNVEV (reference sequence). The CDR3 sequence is CANSQRGPYNEQFF. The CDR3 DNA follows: TGTGCCAACAGTCAGCGGGGGCCCTACAATGAGCAGTTCTTC.

CDR3 in amino acids: CASSPKRQGIAEAFF. The CDR3 coding sequence is TGTGCCAGCAGTCCAAAACGACAGGGAATCGCTGAAGCTTTCTTT. This chain uses TRBV27 with TRBJ1-1, with 7 bases identical to TRBD1. The CDR3 consists of 15 residues. Germline V gene lookup returns CDR1 MNHEY and CDR2 SMNVEV (reference sequence). Germline trimming cut 5 bases from V and 6 bases from J; bases unmatched to any gene: 12.

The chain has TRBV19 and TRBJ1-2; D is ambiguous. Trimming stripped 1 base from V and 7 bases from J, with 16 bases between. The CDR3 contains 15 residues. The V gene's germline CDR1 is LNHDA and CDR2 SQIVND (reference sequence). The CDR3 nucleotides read TGTGCCAGTAGTATAGTTTTGCCCCCGGTTCGTGGCTACACCTTC. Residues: CASSIVLPPVRGYTF. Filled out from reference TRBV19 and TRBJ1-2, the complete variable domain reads DGGITQSPKYLFRKEGQNVTLSCEQNLNHDAMYWYRQDPGQGLRLIYYSQIVNDFQKGDIAEGYSVSREKKESFPLTVTSAQKNPTAFYLCASSIVLPPVRGYTFGSGTRLTVV.

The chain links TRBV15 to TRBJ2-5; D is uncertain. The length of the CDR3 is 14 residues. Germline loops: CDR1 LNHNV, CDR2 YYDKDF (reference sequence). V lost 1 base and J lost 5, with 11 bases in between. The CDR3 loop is CATSRGGSLETQYF. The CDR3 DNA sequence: TGTGCCACCAGCAGAGGTGGTAGTTTGGAGACCCAGTACTTC.

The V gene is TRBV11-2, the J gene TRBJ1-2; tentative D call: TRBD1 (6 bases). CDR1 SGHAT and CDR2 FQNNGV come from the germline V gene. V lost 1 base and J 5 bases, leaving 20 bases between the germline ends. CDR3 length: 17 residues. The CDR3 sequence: CASSLGGGPQTLYGYTF. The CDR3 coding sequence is TGTGCCAGCAGCTTAGGTGGGGGGCCCCAGACCCTTTATGGCTACACCTTC.

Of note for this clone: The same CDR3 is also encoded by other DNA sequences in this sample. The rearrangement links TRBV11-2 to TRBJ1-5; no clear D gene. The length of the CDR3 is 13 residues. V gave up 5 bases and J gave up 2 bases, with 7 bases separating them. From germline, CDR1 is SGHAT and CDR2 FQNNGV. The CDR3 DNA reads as TGTGCCAGCAGCCTCCAGGGCAATCAGCCCCAGCATTTT. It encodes CASSLQGNQPQHF.

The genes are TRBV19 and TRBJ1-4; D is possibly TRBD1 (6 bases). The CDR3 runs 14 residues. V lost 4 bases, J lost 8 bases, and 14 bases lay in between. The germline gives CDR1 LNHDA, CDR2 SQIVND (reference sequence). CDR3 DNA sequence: TGTGCCAGTAGTACCCTGGACAGTCGCGAAAAACTGTTTTTT. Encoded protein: CASSTLDSREKLFF. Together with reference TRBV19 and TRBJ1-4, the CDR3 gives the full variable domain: DGGITQSPKYLFRKEGQNVTLSCEQNLNHDAMYWYRQDPGQGLRLIYYSQIVNDFQKGDIAEGYSVSREKKESFPLTVTSAQKNPTAFYLCASSTLDSREKLFFGSGTQLSVL.

In DNA, the CDR3 is TGTGCCAGCAGTTCGGGCAGACATTACGAGCAGTACTTC. Its translation: CASSSGRHYEQYF. This chain joins TRBV27 and TRBJ2-7; D remains ambiguous. In germline, CDR1 is MNHEY, CDR2 SMNVEV (reference sequence). The ends were cut back, 4 bases at V and 4 bases at J, with 11 bases in the middle. The CDR3 sequence is 13 residues long.

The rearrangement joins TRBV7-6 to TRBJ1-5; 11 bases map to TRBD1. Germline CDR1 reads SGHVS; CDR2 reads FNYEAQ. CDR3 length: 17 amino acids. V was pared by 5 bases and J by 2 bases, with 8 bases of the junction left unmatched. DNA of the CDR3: TGTGCCAGCAGCCCGGGACAGGGGGGCTTTGGCAATCAGCCCCAGCATTTT. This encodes CASSPGQGGFGNQPQHF.